This entry features one T cell receptor (beta chain) sequence. The sample belongs to a study of blood T cell repertoires in COVID-19. Overall study context: Collection of acute and convalescent COVID-19 samples took place in the United States, Italy and Spain. From T cells, B-cell-depleted T cells, or PBMCs came the material, which was cDNA or gDNA.

In the authors' workflow: Amplified reference gene primers provided the basis for estimating nucleated cell counts. The assay was immunoSEQ multiplex PCR, and TCRdb's table has in-frame clones only and misses some. The V and J calls and clone size were taken over from that table, and D and trimming were inferred from the DNA. Of some 260,000 clones listed, roughly 83% are singletons. The J segment lost 7 bases and the V segment lost 4 bases, leaving 8 bases of the junction unmatched. The V gene's germline CDR1 is LGHDT and CDR2 YNNKEL (reference sequence). This CDR3 is 15 amino acids long. V usage is TRBV3-1 (or the pseudogene TRBV3-2) and J usage is TRBJ1-4, with 8 bases lining up with TRBD1. What was sequenced was peripheral blood. This sequence originates from an older man with acute or convalescent COVID-19. The CDR3: CASSLGQGRVEKLFF. CDR3 bases: TGTGCCAGCAGCCTCGGACAGGGACGGGTTGAAAAACTGTTTTTT.